A single T cell receptor beta chain is shown here with its context. Its antigen remains unidentified. The sample originates from a study of naive and memory T cell subsets. After CD4 positive bead selection, the CD4-negative fraction gave CD8 T cells. CDR3 length: 16 residues. Deletions cut 5 bases from V and 1 base from J, with 18 bases between. The beta constant-region primer was an equimolar mix of two oligonucleotides covering TRBC1 and TRBC2. Four rounds of PCR amplified the ligated cDNA using nested alpha and beta constant-region primers plus SP2. TCRdb redid the calling of the UMI-ligation and nested PCR reads with MiXCR, one entry per CDR3 protein. This sample has about 140,000 distinct CDR3 sequences; approximately 21% occur once, and the top ten carry around 0.63%. Whole-study findings and limits: A few larger clonotypes appeared in naive repertoires, especially CD8, possibly memory cells re-expressing CD45RA.

The chain carries TRBV12-3 or TRBV12-4 and TRBJ2-7; TRBD1 might be the D (5 bases). This sequence was found in a human donor in good health. Sample: naive CD8+ T cells from blood. CDR3 sequence reads: CASSPDLGHSSYEQYF. CDR3 bases: TGTGCCAGCAGTCCCGACTTGGGGCACAGTTCCTACGAGCAGTACTTC.